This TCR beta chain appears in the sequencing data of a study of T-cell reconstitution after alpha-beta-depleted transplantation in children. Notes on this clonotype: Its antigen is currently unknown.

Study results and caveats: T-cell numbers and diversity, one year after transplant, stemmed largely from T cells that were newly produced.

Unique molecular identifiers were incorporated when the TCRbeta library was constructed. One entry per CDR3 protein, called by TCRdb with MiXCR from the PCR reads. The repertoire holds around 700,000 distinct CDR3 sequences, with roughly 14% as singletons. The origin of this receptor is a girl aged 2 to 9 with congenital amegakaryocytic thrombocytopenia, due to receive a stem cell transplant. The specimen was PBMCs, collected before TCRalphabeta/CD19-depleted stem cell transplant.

CDR3 protein: CASSYSTGGFPYEQYF. The CDR3 nucleotides are TGTGCCAGCAGTTACTCAACAGGGGGGTTCCCCTACGAGCAGTACTTC. The gene calls are TRBV6-5 and TRBJ2-7, with 8 bases fitting TRBD1. Per germline, CDR1 MNHEY and CDR2 SVGAGI. The ends lost 0 bases at V and 2 bases at J; junction bases unmatched: 6. This CDR3 is 16 amino acids long.